This T cell receptor (beta chain) was recorded in a study of T cell repertoires in cytomegalovirus infection. Overall study context: Shared public TCR beta signatures pointed to both CMV infection and a matching HLA type. Study-level results: HLA-C-restricted, CMV-specific TCR beta clonotypes were dominant ex vivo. Cumulative public TCR beta family frequency identified carriers of CMV plus the relevant HLA.

TCRdb reprocessed the reads via MiXCR and lists one record per CDR3 protein. Of about 310,000 distinct CDR3 sequences in the sample, about 17% are singletons; the top ten hold about 12%. CDR3 length equals 13 residues. V was shortened by 2 bases and J by 5 bases, with 9 bases between the two germline ends. As to this clonotype: Antigen: not known.

The sequence derives from a human donor in good health (CMV status not recorded). Some clones in this sample may be carry-over from other donors' samples. The sequencing input was PBMCs. V gene TRBV12-3 or TRBV12-4 combines with J gene TRBJ2-5; no clear D. CDR3 protein: CASSLWDRETQYF. The CDR3 nucleotides are TGTGCCAGCAGTTTATGGGATCGGGAGACCCAGTACTTC.